This T cell receptor beta chain was documented in a study of response to subunit inactivated influenza vaccine. Study observations and caveats: Authors suggested each seasonal influenza vaccination recruits few new T cells.

CDR3 size: 15 residues. Germline values: CDR1 SQVTM, CDR2 ANQGSEA. Trimming removed 3 bases from V and 9 bases from J, with 21 bases in between. Comment on this clonotype: Its cognate antigen is unknown.

One entry per CDR3 protein results from TCRdb running MiXCR on the RT-PCR reads. The sample contains some 640,000 distinct CDR3 sequences, around 14% of which appear only once. The sample consisted of PBMCs from blood, taken roughly 2 weeks before vaccination. This clonotype was obtained from a man aged 50 to 59 who received an inactivated influenza vaccine. The chain employs TRBV29-1 and TRBJ2-1, with unresolved D. The CDR3 sequence: CSVELAEVGFSEQFF. In DNA form, the CDR3 reads TGCAGCGTTGAGTTGGCCGAGGTGGGGTTCAGTGAGCAGTTCTTC.